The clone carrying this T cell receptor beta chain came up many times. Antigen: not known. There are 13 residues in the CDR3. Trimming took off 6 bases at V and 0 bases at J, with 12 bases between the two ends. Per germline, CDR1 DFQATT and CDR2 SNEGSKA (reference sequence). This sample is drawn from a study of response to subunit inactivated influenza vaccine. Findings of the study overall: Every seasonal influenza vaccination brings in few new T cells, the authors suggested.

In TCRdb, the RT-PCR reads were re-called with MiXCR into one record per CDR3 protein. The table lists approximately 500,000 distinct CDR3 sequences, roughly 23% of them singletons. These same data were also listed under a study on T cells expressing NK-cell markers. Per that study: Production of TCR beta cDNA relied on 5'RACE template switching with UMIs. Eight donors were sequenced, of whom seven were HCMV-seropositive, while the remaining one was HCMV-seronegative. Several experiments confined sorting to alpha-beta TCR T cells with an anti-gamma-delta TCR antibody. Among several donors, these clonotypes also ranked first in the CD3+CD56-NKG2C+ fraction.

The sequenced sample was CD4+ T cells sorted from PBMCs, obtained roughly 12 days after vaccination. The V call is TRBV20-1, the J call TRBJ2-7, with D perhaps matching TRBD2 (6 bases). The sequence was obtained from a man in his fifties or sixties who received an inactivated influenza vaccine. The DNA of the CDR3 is TGCAGTGCCGCGGGACGGTTCTCCTACGAGCAGTACTTC. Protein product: CSAAGRFSYEQYF.